The present TCR beta chain was sequenced within a study of cytomegalovirus exposure and HLA in healthy donors. General study results and limits: In a later analysis, common viral pathogens appeared linked to several of the most significant clusters. The study flagged around 160 TCR beta chains as cytomegalovirus-associated. A further, later analysis showed that HLA-associated TCR beta chains (compared with equally common others) were more clonally expanded.

PCR primers comprised 60 Vbeta and 13 Jbeta primers. Sequencing was performed with immunoSEQ multiplex PCR; in TCRdb, only in-frame clones are kept and a portion is missing. The sample includes roughly 180,000 clones, roughly 80% of them seen just once. To note about this clone: Its specificity is not known. The junction and the germline gene differ at one end; a read error may be behind it.

It was healthy bone marrow donors who served as donors. Germline CDR1 and CDR2: SEHNR and FQNEAQ (reference sequence). The length of the CDR3 is 15 residues. This sequence was found in a male donor in good health and CMV-seronegative. V usage is TRBV7-9 and J usage is TRBJ1-1, with TRBD1 matching over 9 bases. Sequenced material: PBMCs. CDR3 residues: CSSSWTGAENTEAFF. The CDR3 coding sequence is TGTTCCAGCAGCTGGACAGGGGCGGAGAACACTGAAGCTTTCTTT.